This T cell receptor (beta chain) was documented in a study of control samples from healthy donors and cancer patients. Assay: immunoSEQ multiplex PCR; the TCRdb copy retains only in-frame clones and omits some. The sample consists of some 140,000 clones, 85% to 90% of them appearing once. Germline values: CDR1 DFQATT, CDR2 SNEGSKA (reference sequence). The V end was cut by 1 base, the J end by 5 bases, with 6 bases between. This CDR3 spans 11 amino acids. The chain employs TRBV20-1 and TRBJ2-7; D gene ambiguous. The sequenced material came from PBMCs. This clonotype originated in a man aged 45-65 years with head and neck cancer. In DNA, the CDR3 is TGCAGTGCTAGAGGAGGAAACGAGCAGTACTTC. It yields the protein CSARGGNEQYF.